This TCR beta chain was captured by sequencing in a study of shared clonotypes between healthy human individuals. A remark on this clone: Its antigen is as yet unknown.

Naive CD8 cells lacked CD45RO, underwent positive selection for CCR7 and left out terminally differentiated effector memory CD45RA+ cells. Study-wide points: Memory subsets generally showed smaller estimated richness than naive subsets did.

Sequencing used immunoSEQ multiplex PCR; TCRdb keeps in-frame clones, though not all of them. The data show hundreds of thousands of clones, just over 95% seen once. The sequencing input was naive CD8+ T cells sorted from blood. This TCR was recovered from a man aged 30 to 39 in good health.

In DNA, the CDR3 is TGTGCCAGCAGCTTCCCTCAAGAGACCCAGTACTTC. The encoded protein is CASSFPQETQYF. The V call is TRBV5-4, the J call TRBJ2-5, with D unclear. The CDR3 has 12 residues. Trimming took 2 bases from V and 2 from J, leaving 4 bases between them. From germline, CDR1 is SGHNT and CDR2 YYREEE (reference sequence).